Sequencing of this TCR beta chain was carried out in a study of T-cell memory formation after mild COVID-19. Study at large: The two donors had largely donor-specific TCR clusters. Findings and limits, study-wide: Later expanders leaned CD4+, whereas day 15 to 85 contracting clones were balanced CD4/CD8.

This clonotype was seen only a few times. The antigen is not known. Libraries for TCRalpha and TCRbeta carried sample barcodes and unique molecular identifiers via 5'RACE. TCRdb processed the 5' RACE reads anew with MiXCR; each CDR3 protein has one entry. The sample lists under 300,000 distinct CDR3 sequences; about 16% were seen once. CDR3 size: 14 residues. V lost 5 bases to trimming and J lost 4 bases; unmatched junction nucleotides: 5. Germline V gene data show CDR1 as MNHEY and CDR2 as SVGEGT. Sequenced input: PBMCs or a T cell subset sorted from them (not recorded which). The receptor was derived from a man aged 18 to 35 who had mild COVID-19 (a few samples of this study predate the infection). Cell type and time point are not known. The chain is built from TRBV6-2 or TRBV6-3 and TRBJ1-5; 7 bases line up with TRBD1. CDR3 nucleotide sequence: TGTGCCAGCAGTCACAGGGGTATGAATCAGCCCCAGCATTTT. Its protein product is CASSHRGMNQPQHF.